These T cell receptor beta chains were read from a single sample in a study of T cell changes during pregnancy in multiple sclerosis. TCRdb keeps only in-frame clones here, not all; method: immunoSEQ multiplex PCR. The sample yields approximately 70,000 clones, roughly 91% seen once. This material consisted of peripheral blood, taken in the third trimester of pregnancy. The origin of the receptors is a female donor in good health, enrolled as a control in a pregnancy study. CDR3s include the opening cysteine and the closing phenylalanine or tryptophan. A D gene is named only where the DNA matches it firmly. Not all rows give a size; the values are once, few, many and, for expanded clones, a class.

>TRBV7-8|TRBD2|NA|TRBJ2-1
CASSSLLAGVVNEQFF
TGTGCCAGCAGCTCCCTACTAGCGGGAGTTGTAAATGAGCAGTTCTTC
>TRBV19|NA|NA|TRBJ2-4
CVPAGKNIQYF
TGTGTTCCAGCAGGCAAAAACATTCAGTACTTC
>TRBV5-4|NA|NA|TRBJ2-2
CASSLGGTGELFF
TGTGCCAGCAGCTTAGGGGGCACCGGGGAGCTGTTTTTT
>TRBV29-1|TRBD1|NA|TRBJ1-2
CSAGTAGRAHGYTF
TGCAGCGCCGGGACAGCCGGTCGGGCCCATGGCTACACCTTC
>TRBV18|TRBD1|once|TRBJ2-7
CASSEGTGWGEQYF
TGTGCCAGCTCAGAAGGGACAGGGTGGGGCGAGCAGTACTTC
>TRBV9|NA|NA|TRBJ1-1
CASSARVGGAFF
TGTGCCAGCAGCGCGCGGGTCGGCGGGGCTTTCTTT
>TRBV11-2|TRBD2|NA|TRBJ2-7
CASSSEAGSTYEQYF
TGTGCCAGCAGCTCGGAAGCGGGGTCCACCTACGAGCAGTACTTC
>TRBV27|TRBD2|NA|TRBJ2-7
CASSPRTSGKYEQYF
TGTGCCAGCAGTCCCCGGACTAGCGGGAAGTACGAGCAGTACTTC
>TRBV7-7|NA|once|TRBJ1-2
CAIQTETGYTF
TGTGCCATTCAGACAGAGACTGGCTACACCTTC
>TRBV7-2|TRBD1|NA|TRBJ2-3
CASSFEGARDTQYF
TGTGCCAGCAGCTTCGAGGGGGCGAGGGATACGCAGTATTTT
>TRBV7-6|NA|few|TRBJ1-5
CASSHFPRGHNQPQHF
TGTGCCAGCAGCCACTTCCCCCGAGGGCACAATCAGCCCCAGCATTTT
>TRBV18|NA|once|TRBJ2-4
CASSPQFGDIQYF
TGTGCCAGCTCACCTCAGTTTGGTGACATTCAGTACTTC
>TRBV5-6|NA|NA|TRBJ1-1
CASSLDFRQANTEAFF
TGTGCCAGCAGCTTGGATTTTAGACAGGCAAACACTGAAGCTTTCTTT
>TRBV10-1|NA|NA|TRBJ2-3
CASSEHQGNETDTQYF
TGCGCCAGCAGTGAGCATCAGGGGAATGAGACAGATACGCAGTATTTT
>TRBV7-9|NA|NA|TRBJ1-2
CASSLGQGGDGYTF
TGTGCCAGCAGCTTAGGGCAGGGAGGGGATGGCTACACCTTC
>TRBV18|NA|NA|TRBJ1-1
CASSPFGQWNTEAFF
TGTGCCAGCTCACCCTTTGGACAGTGGAACACTGAAGCTTTCTTT
>TRBV6-1|TRBD2|NA|TRBJ2-1
CAIQRGGRNEQFF
TGTGCCATCCAGCGGGGGGGCCGCAATGAGCAGTTCTTC
>TRBV7-9|NA|NA|TRBJ2-5
CASSSRGSSTQQETQYF
TGTGCCAGCAGCTCGCGAGGGTCTAGCACCCAACAAGAGACCCAGTACTTC
>TRBV30|NA|once|TRBJ1-3
CAWKQGAGNTIYF
TGTGCCTGGAAACAGGGCGCTGGAAACACCATATATTTT
>TRBV5-1|NA|once|TRBJ2-7
CASSLNRLGPYEQYF
TGCGCCAGCAGCTTGAATAGACTAGGACCCTACGAGCAGTACTTC
>TRBV6-5|NA|NA|TRBJ2-7
CASSDRREQYF
TGTGCCAGCAGTGACAGGCGGGAGCAGTACTTC
>TRBV27|NA|NA|TRBJ2-1
CASRYRSGDSYNEQFF
TGTGCCAGCAGGTACCGCTCAGGGGACTCCTACAATGAGCAGTTCTTC
>TRBV30|NA|NA|TRBJ2-7
CAWSGGLDYEQYF
TGTGCCTGGAGTGGCGGGCTGGACTACGAGCAGTACTTC
>TRBV28|NA|NA|TRBJ2-7
CASSPSGTGSYEQYF
TGTGCCAGCAGTCCCTCGGGGACTGGCTCCTACGAGCAGTACTTC
>TRBV5-1|NA|NA|TRBJ2-1
CASSLRAPGANEQFF
TGCGCCAGCAGCTTGCGAGCCCCCGGTGCGAATGAGCAGTTCTTC
>TRBV7-2|TRBD1|NA|TRBJ2-7
CASSAARDRMYEQYF
TGTGCCAGCAGCGCCGCACGGGACAGGATGTACGAGCAGTACTTC
>TRBV7-2|TRBD2|NA|TRBJ2-3
CASSLVGTSGNTDTQYF
TGTGCCAGCAGCTTAGTAGGGACTAGCGGGAACACAGATACGCAGTATTTT
>TRBV2|NA|NA|TRBJ1-2
CASSEGVYGYTF
TGTGCCAGCAGTGAAGGAGTCTATGGCTACACCTTC
>TRBV6-6|NA|NA|TRBJ2-5
CASSLPPRETQYF
TGTGCCAGCAGTTTGCCTCCACGGGAGACCCAGTACTTC
>TRBV7-2|TRBD2|NA|TRBJ2-5
CASSPGLAGGAETQYF
TGTGCCAGCAGTCCCGGACTAGCGGGAGGGGCAGAGACCCAGTACTTC
>TRBV4-1|NA|NA|TRBJ1-2
CASSPQGSGARNHGYTF
TGCGCCAGCAGCCCCCAGGGCTCAGGGGCCAGGAACCATGGCTACACCTTC
>TRBV2|NA|NA|TRBJ1-1
CASSDWGSTEAFF
TGTGCCAGCAGTGATTGGGGCTCCACTGAAGCTTTCTTT
>TRBV7-9|TRBD1|NA|TRBJ2-7
CASSPQRTGRYEQYF
TGTGCCAGCAGCCCGCAGCGGACAGGACGCTACGAGCAGTACTTC